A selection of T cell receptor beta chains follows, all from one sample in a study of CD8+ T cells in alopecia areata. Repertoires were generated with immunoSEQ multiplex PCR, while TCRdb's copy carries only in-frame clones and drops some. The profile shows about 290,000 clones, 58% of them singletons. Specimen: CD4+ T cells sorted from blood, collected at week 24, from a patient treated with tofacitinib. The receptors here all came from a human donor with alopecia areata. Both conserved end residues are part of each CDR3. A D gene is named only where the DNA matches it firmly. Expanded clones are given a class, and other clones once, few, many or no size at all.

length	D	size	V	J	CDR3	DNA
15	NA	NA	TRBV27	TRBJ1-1	CASSFRSSAGTEAFF	TGTGCCAGCAGTTTTAGGTCTTCGGCGGGCACTGAAGCTTTCTTT
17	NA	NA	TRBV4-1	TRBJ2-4	CASSPQRGPLAKNIQYF	TGCGCCAGCAGCCCCCAAAGGGGTCCTCTAGCCAAAAACATTCAGTACTTC
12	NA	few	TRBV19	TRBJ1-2	CASHEWRYGYTF	TGTGCCAGTCACGAGTGGCGCTATGGCTACACCTTC
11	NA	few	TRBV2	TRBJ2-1	CASGGFDEQFF	TGTGCCAGCGGTGGTTTCGATGAGCAGTTCTTC
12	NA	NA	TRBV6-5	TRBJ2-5	CASGRNKETQYF	TGTGCCAGCGGCAGAAACAAAGAGACCCAGTACTTC
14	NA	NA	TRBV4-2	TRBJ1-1	CASSQDRGNTEAFF	TGTGCCAGCAGCCAAGACAGAGGTAACACTGAAGCTTTCTTT
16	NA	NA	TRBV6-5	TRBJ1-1	CASSYGAGAESTEAFF	TGTGCCAGCAGTTACGGGGCGGGGGCAGAGAGCACTGAAGCTTTCTTT
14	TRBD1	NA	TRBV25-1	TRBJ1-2	CASSELDRGSGYTF	TGTGCCAGCAGTGAATTGGACAGGGGAAGCGGCTACACCTTC
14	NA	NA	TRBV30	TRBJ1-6	CAWSVNSPNSPLHF	TGTGCCTGGAGTGTAAACAGCCCTAATTCACCCCTCCACTTT
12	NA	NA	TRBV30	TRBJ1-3	CAWSVQGYTIYF	TGTGCCTGGAGTGTACAGGGTTACACCATATATTTT
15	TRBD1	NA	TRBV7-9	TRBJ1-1	CASSATGGLNTEAFF	TGTGCCAGCAGCGCGACAGGGGGTTTGAACACTGAAGCTTTCTTT
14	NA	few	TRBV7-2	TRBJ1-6	CASSFYSDNSPLHF	TGTGCCAGCAGCTTTTACTCCGATAATTCACCCCTCCACTTT
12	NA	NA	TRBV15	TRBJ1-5	CATSRIDQPQHF	TGTGCCACCAGCAGGATTGATCAGCCCCAGCATTTT
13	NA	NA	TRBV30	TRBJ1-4	CAWSLSEDEKLFF	TGTGCCTGGAGTCTCAGCGAAGACGAAAAACTGTTTTTT
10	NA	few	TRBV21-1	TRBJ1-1	CASGVSAAFF	TGTGCCAGCGGGGTAAGTGCAGCTTTCTTT
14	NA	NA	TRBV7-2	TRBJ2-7	CASSLARLSLEQYF	TGTGCCAGCAGCTTAGCTAGGCTTAGCCTCGAGCAGTACTTC
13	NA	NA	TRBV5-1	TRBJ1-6	CASSEPRGSPLHF	TGCGCCAGCAGCGAGCCCAGGGGTTCACCCCTCCACTTT
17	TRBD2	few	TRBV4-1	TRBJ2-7	CASSQRTSGGLSYEQYF	TGCGCCAGCAGCCAGAGGACTAGCGGTGGACTCTCCTACGAGCAGTACTTC
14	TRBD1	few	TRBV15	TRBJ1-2	CATSGTGESYGYTF	TGTGCCACCAGCGGGACAGGGGAGAGCTATGGCTACACCTTC
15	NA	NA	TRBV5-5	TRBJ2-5	CASSLALLGVETQYF	TGTGCCAGCAGCTTGGCCCTCTTGGGCGTGGAGACCCAGTACTTC
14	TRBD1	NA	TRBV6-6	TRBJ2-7	CASSYRDRGYEQYF	TGTGCCAGCAGTTACCGGGACAGGGGGTACGAGCAGTACTTC
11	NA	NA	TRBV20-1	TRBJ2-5	CSARGLGTQYF	TGCAGTGCTAGAGGTCTGGGGACCCAGTACTTC
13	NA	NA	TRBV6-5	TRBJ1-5	CASGRVSNQPQHF	TGTGCCAGCGGAAGAGTGAGCAATCAGCCCCAGCATTTT
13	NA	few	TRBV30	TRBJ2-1	CAWSGDRYNEQFF	TGTGCCTGGAGTGGGGACCGCTACAATGAGCAGTTCTTC
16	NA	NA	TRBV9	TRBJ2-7	CASSAASRGLSYEQYF	TGTGCCAGCAGCGCCGCCTCCCGGGGGCTCTCCTACGAGCAGTACTTC
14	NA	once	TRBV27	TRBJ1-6	CASSSGKAPSPLHF	TGTGCCAGCAGTTCCGGGAAAGCCCCATCACCCCTCCACTTT
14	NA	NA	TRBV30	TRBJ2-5	CAWSVRGVEKAQYF	TGTGCCTGGAGTGTAAGAGGGGTTGAGAAGGCCCAGTACTTC
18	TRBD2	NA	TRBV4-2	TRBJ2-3	CASSQVSTSGGSTDTQYF	TGTGCCAGCAGCCAAGTTTCGACTAGCGGGGGGAGCACAGATACGCAGTATTTT
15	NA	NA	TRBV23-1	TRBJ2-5	CASSQHGQSQETQYF	TGCGCCAGCAGTCAACACGGACAATCACAAGAGACCCAGTACTTC
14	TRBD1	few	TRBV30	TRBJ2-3	CAWSGTGRGDTQYF	TGTGCCTGGAGCGGGACAGGGAGGGGGGATACGCAGTATTTT
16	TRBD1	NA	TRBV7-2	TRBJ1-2	CASSATHRDRGLGYTF	TGTGCCAGCAGCGCGACGCACCGGGACAGGGGTCTTGGCTACACCTTC
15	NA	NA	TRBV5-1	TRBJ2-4	CASSFPSGGKVIQYF	TGCGCCAGCAGCTTTCCCAGCGGAGGAAAGGTCATTCAGTACTTC
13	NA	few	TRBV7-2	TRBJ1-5	CASSPGPRGPQHF	TGTGCCAGCAGCCCGGGACCTCGGGGGCCCCAGCATTTT
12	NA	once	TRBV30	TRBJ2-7	CAWRLGGNEQYF	TGTGCCTGGAGATTAGGAGGGAACGAGCAGTACTTC
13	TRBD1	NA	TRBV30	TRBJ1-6	CAWRRQGDSPLHF	TGTGCCTGGAGGAGACAGGGAGATTCACCCCTCCACTTT
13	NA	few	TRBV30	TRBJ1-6	CASDAGYNSPLHF	TGTGCCTCGGACGCCGGATATAATTCACCCCTCCACTTT
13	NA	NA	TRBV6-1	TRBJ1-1	CASTRRMNTEAFF	TGTGCCAGCACAAGGCGGATGAACACTGAAGCTTTCTTT
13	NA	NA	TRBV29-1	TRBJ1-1	CSVATASNTEAFF	TGCAGCGTTGCCACGGCTTCGAACACTGAAGCTTTCTTT
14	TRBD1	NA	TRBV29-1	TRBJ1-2	CSVDSGQLLYGYTF	TGCAGCGTTGATTCGGGACAGTTACTCTATGGCTACACCTTC
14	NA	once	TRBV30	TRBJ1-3	CAWSVRGTGNTIYF	TGTGCCTGGAGTGTACGGGGCACTGGAAACACCATATATTTT
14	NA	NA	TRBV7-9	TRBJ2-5	CASSLGTNQETQYF	TGTGCCAGCAGCTTAGGCACGAATCAAGAGACCCAGTACTTC
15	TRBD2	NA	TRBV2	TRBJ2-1	CASSEGTRNYNEQFF	TGTGCCAGCAGTGAAGGGACTAGAAACTACAATGAGCAGTTCTTC
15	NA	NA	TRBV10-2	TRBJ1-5	CASSVAVPSNQPQHF	TGCGCCAGCAGTGTTGCGGTTCCTAGCAATCAGCCCCAGCATTTT
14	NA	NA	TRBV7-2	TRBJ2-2	CASSRDSTPGELFF	TGTGCCAGCAGCCGGGACTCTACCCCCGGGGAGCTGTTTTTT
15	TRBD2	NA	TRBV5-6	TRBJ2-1	CASSLSGGTYNEQFF	TGTGCCAGCAGCCTTAGCGGGGGGACCTACAATGAGCAGTTCTTC
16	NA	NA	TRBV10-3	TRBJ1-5	CAISESGTDSNQPQHF	TGTGCCATCAGTGAGTCCGGGACGGATAGCAATCAGCCCCAGCATTTT
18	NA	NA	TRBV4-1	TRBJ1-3	CASSQVGQAGVSGNTIYF	TGCGCCAGCAGCCAAGTAGGACAAGCAGGGGTCTCTGGAAACACCATATATTTT
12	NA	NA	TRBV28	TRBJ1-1	CASSSGQRVTFF	TGTGCCAGCAGTTCAGGACAAAGGGTTACCTTCTTT
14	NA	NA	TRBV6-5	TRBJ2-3	CASSYTSLTDTQYF	TGTGCCAGCAGTTATACCAGTCTCACAGATACGCAGTATTTT
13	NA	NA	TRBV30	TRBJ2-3	CAWTIASTDTQYF	TGTGCCTGGACCATAGCTAGCACAGATACGCAGTATTTT
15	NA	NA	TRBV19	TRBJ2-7	CASSIVRGASYEQYF	TGTGCCAGTAGTATAGTACGGGGGGCCTCCTACGAGCAGTACTTC
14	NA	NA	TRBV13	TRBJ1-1	CASSLERGRTEAFF	TGTGCCAGCTCCCTTGAGAGGGGCCGGACTGAAGCTTTCTTT
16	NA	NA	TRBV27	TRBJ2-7	CASSLSLGGSIYEQYF	TGTGCCAGCAGTTTATCCTTGGGGGGAAGTATCTACGAGCAGTACTTC
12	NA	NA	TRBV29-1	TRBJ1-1	CSVARENTEAFF	TGCAGCGTAGCCAGGGAGAACACTGAAGCTTTCTTT
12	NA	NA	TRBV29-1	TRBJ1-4	CSVASTNEKLFF	TGCAGCGTTGCTTCAACTAATGAAAAACTGTTTTTT
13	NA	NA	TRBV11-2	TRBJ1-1	CASSEGSNTEAFF	TGTGCCAGCAGCGAGGGGTCGAACACTGAAGCTTTCTTT
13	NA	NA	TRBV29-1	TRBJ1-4	CSVDRPQGQGLFF	TGCAGCGTTGATAGACCACAGGGCCAAGGACTGTTTTTT
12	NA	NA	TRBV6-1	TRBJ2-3	CASGGRADTQYF	TGTGCCAGCGGGGGGCGAGCAGATACGCAGTATTTT